This T cell receptor (beta chain) was sequenced for a study of blood T cell repertoires in COVID-19. Participants had their cohort set by participant-reported clinical history. CDR1 and CDR2 from the germline V gene are MDHEN and SYDVKM. This CDR3 comprises 14 residues. Trimming shortened V by 4 bases and J by 4 bases, and 11 bases separated the two germline ends. TCRdb keeps only in-frame clones here, not all; method: immunoSEQ multiplex PCR. The repertoire holds 350,000 to 450,000 clones, with over 75% as singletons. This sequence was found in a woman under 30 who had been exposed to COVID-19. The sequenced sample was PBMCs or T cells enriched from blood (not recorded which). J is TRBJ1-5 and V is TRBV28, with D possibly TRBD1 on 6 matching bases. As DNA, the CDR3 is TGTGCCAGCAGTTCGGGGGGGGCTAATCAGCCCCAGCATTTT. Translated, it gives CASSSGGANQPQHF.